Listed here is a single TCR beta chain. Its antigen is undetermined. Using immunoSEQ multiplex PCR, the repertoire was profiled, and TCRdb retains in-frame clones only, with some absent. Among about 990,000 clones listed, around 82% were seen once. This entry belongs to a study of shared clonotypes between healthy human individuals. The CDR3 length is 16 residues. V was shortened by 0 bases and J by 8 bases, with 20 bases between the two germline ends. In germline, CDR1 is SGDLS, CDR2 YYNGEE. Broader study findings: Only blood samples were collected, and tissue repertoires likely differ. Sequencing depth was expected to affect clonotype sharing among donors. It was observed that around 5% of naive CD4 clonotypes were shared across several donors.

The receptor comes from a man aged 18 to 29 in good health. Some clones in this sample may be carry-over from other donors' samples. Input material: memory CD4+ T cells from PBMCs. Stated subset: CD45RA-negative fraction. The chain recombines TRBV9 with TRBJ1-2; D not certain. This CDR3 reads CASSVEDRPRVWGYTF. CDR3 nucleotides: TGTGCCAGCAGCGTAGAGGATCGGCCGCGGGTTTGGGGCTACACCTTC.